This TCR beta chain was sequenced in a study of blood T cell repertoires in COVID-19 (TCRdb year 2020). With regard to the full study: Samples covering the acute and convalescent phases of COVID-19 were provided by collaborators in the United States, Italy and Spain. Samples came from the ongoing ImmuneRACE study (first 160 participants) plus 1,254 subjects from 6 global collaborators. The prospective study material was composed of cDNA or gDNA derived from T cells, B-cell-depleted T cells, or PBMCs. The dataset comprised deeply sampled blood TCRbeta repertoires from subjects exposed to, actively infected with, or recovered from COVID-19. Where available, HLA class I and class II types were taken from metadata supplied by the sample provider and were not determined by assay-based typing. The repertoires were made available in a free public database intended to serve as a resource for research on the immune response to SARS-CoV-2. The sample metadata nearly always contained a de-identified subject ID, COVID-19 status, age in years and sex. The investigation overall reported the following: The amount of clinical and demographic metadata varied by source and participant and was provided uncurated.

In the case of this clone: Its antigen has not been determined. Per-base qualities were not stored, and no clone one base away is much larger.

TCRbeta CDR3 regions were amplified from genomic DNA by means of the immunoSEQ Assay, a bias-controlled multiplex PCR. On the study's bioinformatics: The number of nucleated cells in each sample was estimated from the amplification of reference gene primers within the assay. Sequence reads were collapsed and filtered to measure the absolute abundance of every unique TCRbeta CDR3 rearrangement. For each sample, productive Simpson clonality was calculated by taking the square root of Simpson's diversity index across productive rearrangements. TCRdb retrieved this table from immuneACCESS and kept in-frame rearrangements only. Not all clones are present; in checked studies, unresolved V genes account for under half, and no reason is known for the remainder. V, J and clone size reflect that table, while D and trimming were determined from the DNA. The sample data list over 150,000 clones, and approximately 78% of these were observed just once. The ten largest clones represent roughly 1.5% of the sample.

Counted from cysteine to phenylalanine, this CDR3 has 16 amino acids. Of the read, only the CDR3 DNA is kept; its 48 bases are in frame from base 1. The germline V gene sets CDR1 to SGHVS and CDR2 to FQNEAQ. V is trimmed back by 5 bases and J by 2 bases, and the junction contains 4 bases that no gene match accounts for. The collaborating institutions used their own protocols to collect whole blood in K2EDTA tubes. For TCRbeta analysis, collaborators shipped samples in one of three forms: frozen whole blood, isolated PBMCs, or DNA extracted from either of those sample types. This sequence was found in a man aged 80 or over with acute or convalescent COVID-19. The chain is assembled from TRBV7-8 and TRBJ1-3; TRBD1 aligns with 12 central bases. The sequenced sample consisted of peripheral blood. The sequenced DNA is TGTGCCAGCAGCACCGGGACAGGGGGCACTGGAAACACCATATATTTT. Translated, this is CASSTGTGGTGNTIYF.